The 10 T cell receptor beta chains below come from one sample, sequenced in a study of shared T cell receptors in the human thymus. Clones were read by immunoSEQ multiplex PCR, and TCRdb kept only the in-frame ones, dropping some. Here the sample spans approximately 760,000 clones, over 75% being singletons. The same data also contributed to another study, on human thymus T cells.

Sequenced sample: thymocytes. The origin of the receptors is a girl less than two years old with a congenital heart defect.

This chain joins TRBV10-3 and TRBJ2-7; tentatively, D is TRBD1 (6 bases). Trimming stripped 5 bases from V and 0 bases from J, with 11 bases between. The CDR3 length is 14 residues. The germline V gene has CDR1 ENHRY and CDR2 SYGVKD. CDR3 region: CAISSGATSYEQYF. The CDR3 DNA follows: TGTGCCATCAGTTCAGGGGCTACCTCCTACGAGCAGTACTTC.

This chain's CDR3 is CASGFDPPGQSNTEAFF. CDR3 nucleotide sequence: TGTGCTAGTGGTTTCGATCCTCCGGGACAGAGTAACACTGAAGCTTTCTTT. The genes are TRBV12-5 and TRBJ1-1; 7 bases match TRBD1. CDR3 length: 17 residues. V lost 3 bases, J lost 2 bases, and 12 bases stayed unmatched. The V gene's germline CDR1 is LGHNT and CDR2 FRNRAP.

V and J are TRBV28 and TRBJ2-2; 8 bases line up with TRBD1. The CDR3 runs to 15 residues. Unmatched junction bases numbered 2, after V lost 1 base and J lost 4 bases. CDR1 and CDR2 (germline): MDHEN, SYDVKM. The CDR3 loop reads CASSLLGTGTGELFF. CDR3 DNA: TGTGCCAGCAGTTTATTGGGGACAGGCACCGGGGAGCTGTTTTTT.

The gene calls are TRBV12-5 and TRBJ2-1; 10 nucleotides align to TRBD2. Per the germline V gene, CDR1 is LGHNT and CDR2 is FRNRAP. The junction had 6 bases not matched to a gene; V was cut back by 1 base and J by 9 bases. The length of the CDR3 is 15 residues. CDR3 nucleotides: TGTGCTAGTGGTTTGGCGGGACTAGCGTGGGGTGAGCAGTTCTTC. Translating gives CASGLAGLAWGEQFF.

V is TRBV7-2 and J is TRBJ2-1, with 8 bases fitting TRBD2. The V and J ends lost 1 base and 1 base, in that order; junction bases with no gene match: 3. The V gene's germline CDR1 is SGHTA and CDR2 FQGNSA. This CDR3 spans 16 amino acids. For the CDR3, the DNA is TGTGCCAGCAGCTTAGGCTCGGGGGGGTCCTACAATGAGCAGTTCTTC. This gives the protein CASSLGSGGSYNEQFF.

This CDR3 is CASSPLSAAQHF. Written as DNA, the CDR3 is TGTGCCAGCAGCCCGCTATCCGCCGCCCAGCATTTT. This chain joins TRBV6-1 and TRBJ1-5; D gene ambiguous. V was shortened by 6 bases and J by 11 bases, with 14 bases between the two germline ends. This CDR3 is 12 amino acids long. Germline V gene data show CDR1 as MNHNS and CDR2 as SASEGT.

The DNA for the CDR3 is TGTGCCAGCAGCCCCCAGGGGGGTGGCTACACCTTC. Translation gives CASSPQGGGYTF. The chain is built from TRBV7-4 and TRBJ1-2; 7 bases agree with TRBD1. This CDR3 has 12 residues. V shed 5 bases, J shed 7 bases, and the junction held 4 bases outside the gene matches. Germline CDR1 and CDR2: SGHVT and SQSDAQ.

In this sample, this clone turned up a few times. The rearrangement joins TRBV7-9 to TRBJ1-1; TRBD1 matches at 10 bases. The V and J ends lost 3 bases and 1 base, in that order; junction bases with no gene match: 2. Germline assignment: CDR1 SEHNR and CDR2 FQNEAQ (reference sequence). The CDR3 spans 15 residues. CDR3 sequence: CASSLGTGANTEAFF. The CDR3 DNA reads TGTGCCAGCAGCTTGGGGACAGGGGCGAACACTGAAGCTTTCTTT.

In this sample, this clone turned up once. The CDR3 DNA reads TGTGCCAGCAGCCAATATGGGTCCGAGGGTGAAAAACTGTTTTTT. It specifies CASSQYGSEGEKLFF. The chain uses TRBV4-2 and TRBJ1-4; D gene ambiguous. CDR3 length equals 15 residues. V was cut by 2 bases and J by 7 bases, with 14 bases left in between. Germline V gene sequence: CDR1 LGHNA, CDR2 YNFKEQ.

The chain links TRBV7-2 to TRBJ2-1; D gene ambiguous. With 3 bases removed from V and 5 bases from J, the gap between germline ends came to 11 bases. Germline V lookup: CDR1 SGHTA, CDR2 FQGNSA. CDR3 size: 14 residues. The CDR3 DNA follows: TGTGCCAGCAGCTTTTCGGGTTTCGACAATGAGCAGTTCTTC. Residues: CASSFSGFDNEQFF. Looking up the rest from reference TRBV7-2 and TRBJ2-1 gives the full variable domain: GAGVSQSPSNKVTEKGKDVELRCDPISGHTALYWYRQSLGQGLEFLIYFQGNSAPDKSGLPSDRFSAERTGGSVSTLTIQRTQQEDSAVYLCASSFSGFDNEQFFGPGTRLTVL.